Following are 23 T cell receptor beta chains from one sample sequenced in a study of cytomegalovirus exposure and HLA in healthy donors. Amplification used 60 Vbeta primers and 13 Jbeta primers. Clones were sequenced by immunoSEQ multiplex PCR, and TCRdb holds only the in-frame ones, with some missing. The sample consists of 140,000 to 150,000 clones, around 78% of them appearing once. Sequenced sample: PBMCs. These receptors were obtained from a man between 40 and 49 years old in good health and CMV-seropositive.

CDR3 amino acids: CASSLGRVSGRQETQYF. DNA for the CDR3: TGCGCCAGCAGCTTAGGAAGGGTTAGCGGGAGGCAGGAGACCCAGTACTTC. The rearrangement links TRBV10-2 to TRBJ2-5; 10 positions agree with TRBD2. V shed 6 bases and J 5 bases; nucleotides not matched to a gene: 15. CDR1 WSHSY and CDR2 SAAADI come from the germline V gene. The CDR3 extends over 17 amino acids.

About this clone: A far bigger clonotype differs at one base, so this is likely a read error. V usage is TRBV4-2 and J usage is TRBJ2-2; 9 bases map to TRBD2. This CDR3 has 15 amino acids. Trimming took 0 bases from V and 4 from J; bases not matched to a gene: 0. The germline V gene encodes CDR1 LGHNA and CDR2 YNFKEQ. The CDR3 sequence is CASSQDSGSTGELFF. CDR3 DNA: TGTGCCAGCAGCCAAGATAGCGGGAGCACCGGGGAGCTGTTTTTT.

This chain uses TRBV27 with TRBJ2-7, with D hard to call. The germline CDR1 and CDR2 sequences are MNHEY and SMNVEV (reference sequence). The CDR3 is 14 amino acids. V was shortened by 3 bases and J by 9 bases, with 18 bases between the two germline ends. The CDR3 reads CASSFTTPAGVQYF. As DNA, the CDR3 is TGTGCCAGCAGTTTCACGACTCCGGCCGGCGTGCAGTACTTC.

Concerning this clone: At the DNA level, this CDR3 is encoded by other sequences in the same sample as well. The rearrangement uses TRBV4-3 and TRBJ2-3, with D possibly matching TRBD1 (6 bases). Germline CDR1 reads LGHNA; CDR2 reads YSLEER. Between the trimmed V and J ends, which lost 1 base and 0 bases, there was a span of 11 bases. This CDR3 spans 16 amino acids. The CDR3 is CASSQGTGISTDTQYF. The CDR3 DNA sequence: TGCGCCAGCAGCCAAGGCACAGGGATTAGCACAGATACGCAGTATTTT.

Only one count was recorded for this clone. The rearrangement uses TRBV5-6 and TRBJ2-7; 7 bases match TRBD1. The CDR3 is 16 amino acids. Germline CDR1 and CDR2: SGHDT and YYEEEE. Germline trimming cut 3 bases from V and 1 base from J; bases unmatched to any gene: 10. In DNA, the CDR3 is TGTGCCAGCAGCTCCCGCAGTAAGGACAGGTCCTACGAGCAGTACTTC. Its protein product is CASSSRSKDRSYEQYF.

Written as DNA, the CDR3 is TGTGCCAGCAGTTACGAGTGGGGGGTCGGTTCACCCCTCCACTTT. Translating gives CASSYEWGVGSPLHF. This chain uses TRBV6-5 with TRBJ1-6; tentatively, D is TRBD1 (5 bases). CDR3 length: 15 amino acids. Germline V gene data show CDR1 as MNHEY and CDR2 as SVGAGI. The ends were cut back, 2 bases at V and 9 bases at J, with 14 bases in the middle.

This clone was observed at least ten times. V is TRBV5-6 and J is TRBJ2-7; no definite D call. This CDR3 has 12 amino acids. Germline-derived CDR1 and CDR2 are SGHDT and YYEEEE. V was trimmed by 2 bases and J by 1 base, leaving 4 bases between them. DNA of the CDR3: TGTGCCAGCAGCTTAACTTCCTACGAGCAGTACTTC. Residues: CASSLTSYEQYF.

The chain employs TRBV7-9 and TRBJ2-7, with 13 positions matching TRBD2. J gave up 13 bases and V 4 bases, and 7 bases lay outside the gene matches. This CDR3 comprises 13 residues. Germline lookup yields CDR1 SEHNR and CDR2 FQNEAQ (reference sequence). The CDR3 sequence: CASSSTSGRAFYF. The CDR3 DNA sequence: TGTGCCAGCAGCTCAACTAGCGGGAGGGCCTTTTACTTC.

This sequence joins TRBV2 and TRBJ1-1; D is unresolved. Trimming cost V 2 bases and J 4 bases, with 8 bases left between them. Germline V lookup: CDR1 SNHLY, CDR2 FYNNEI. The CDR3 has 13 residues. The DNA of the CDR3 is TGTGCCAGCAGTGAATTGGCGGCCACTGAAGCTTTCTTT. Translated: CASSELAATEAFF.

This clone is a singleton in its sample. The V gene is TRBV9, the J gene TRBJ1-2; D unresolved. From germline, CDR1 is SGDLS and CDR2 YYNGEE. Trimming cost V 7 bases and J 4 bases, with 14 bases left between them. The CDR3 is 13 amino acids. The CDR3 loop is CASSQTGSYGYTF. CDR3 nucleotide sequence: TGTGCCAGCTCCCAGACGGGGAGCTATGGCTACACCTTC.

The V call is TRBV29-1, the J call TRBJ2-7; D is possibly TRBD2 (7 bases). This CDR3 comprises 12 residues. Trimming took off 3 bases at V and 5 bases at J, with 11 bases between the two ends. Per the germline V gene, CDR1 is SQVTM and CDR2 is ANQGSEA. The CDR3 coding sequence is TGCAGCGTTGATTCGGGGGGCAACGAGCAGTACTTC. Translated, it gives CSVDSGGNEQYF.

J is TRBJ2-3 and V is TRBV5-1; 9 bases match TRBD1. This CDR3 region has 15 residues. CDR1 and CDR2 (germline): SGHRS, YFSETQ. Germline trimming cut 4 bases from V and 2 bases from J; bases unmatched to any gene: 5. The DNA of the CDR3 is TGCGCCAGCAGCGATAGACAGGGGGTCACAGATACGCAGTATTTT. Translated, it gives CASSDRQGVTDTQYF.

The rearrangement links TRBV27 to TRBJ2-4, with 11 bases fitting TRBD1. Trimming cost V 6 bases and J 10 bases; bases outside gene matches: 5. CDR1 and CDR2 from the germline V gene are MNHEY and SMNVEV (reference sequence). This CDR3 contains 13 residues. The CDR3 loop reads CASRWGDRGIQYF. DNA for the CDR3: TGTGCCAGCAGATGGGGGGACAGGGGGATTCAGTACTTC.

V and J are TRBV19 and TRBJ1-5; TRBD1 matches 7 bases. This CDR3 contains 15 residues. Germline lookup yields CDR1 LNHDA and CDR2 SQIVND (reference sequence). The J segment lost 6 bases and the V segment lost 6 bases, leaving 11 bases of the junction unmatched. CDR3 bases: TGTGCCAGTAGCCCCCGGGACAGTTACTTTCAGCCCCAGCATTTT. Its translation is CASSPRDSYFQPQHF.

CDR3 nucleotides: TGTGCTAGTGGTTTGATTACGACAGAATTCTCCTACGAGCAGTACTTC. Protein: CASGLITTEFSYEQYF. The chain is built from TRBV12-5 and TRBJ2-7; D may be TRBD1 (5 bases). The CDR3 runs 16 residues. CDR1 and CDR2 from the germline V gene are LGHNT and FRNRAP. V was pared by 2 bases and J by 0 bases, with 14 bases between.

The chain recombines TRBV19 with TRBJ1-1; D remains unclear. Germline CDR1 LNHDA, CDR2 SQIVND (reference sequence). This CDR3 contains 14 residues. V lost 5 bases to trimming and J lost 1 base, with 11 bases between them. CDR3 sequence (DNA): TGTGCCAGTAGTCTGGGTAGGAGGAACACTGAAGCTTTCTTT. Translating it yields CASSLGRRNTEAFF.

This chain uses TRBV5-1 with TRBJ2-5; a weak D match, TRBD2 (6 bases). V was trimmed by 2 bases and J by 2 bases, leaving 10 bases between them. CDR1 is SGHRS, CDR2 YFSETQ, per germline. This CDR3 is built from 14 residues. CDR3 amino acids: CASSLSSAQETQYF. As DNA, the CDR3 is TGCGCCAGCAGCTTATCTAGCGCACAAGAGACCCAGTACTTC.

V and J are TRBV5-4 and TRBJ2-1; the D gene is possibly TRBD2 (6 bases). The CDR3 totals 14 residues. V was clipped by 5 bases and J by 7 bases, with 16 bases between them. Germline assignment: CDR1 SGHNT and CDR2 YYREEE (reference sequence). CDR3 nucleotide sequence: TGTGCCAGCAGGGTTAGTGACCGGGGGAATGAGCAGTTCTTC. Amino acids: CASRVSDRGNEQFF.

This clone was counted a single time. The chain has TRBV15 and TRBJ2-3, with D possibly matching TRBD2 (6 bases). The CDR3 sequence is 13 residues long. V was trimmed by 4 bases and J by 5 bases, leaving 10 bases between them. Germline V gene data show CDR1 as LNHNV and CDR2 as YYDKDF (reference sequence). The CDR3 sequence: CATSTQAGDTQYF. The CDR3 DNA reads as TGTGCCACCAGCACTCAAGCGGGAGATACGCAGTATTTT.

The chain has TRBV19 and TRBJ1-1; maybe TRBD1 (5 bases). V lost 7 bases and J 4 bases, leaving 13 bases between the germline ends. This CDR3 region has 13 residues. Germline lookup yields CDR1 LNHDA and CDR2 SQIVND (reference sequence). The CDR3 is CASKQDIGTEAFF. Here the CDR3 DNA reads TGTGCCAGTAAACAGGATATTGGCACTGAAGCTTTCTTT.

This chain uses TRBV18 with TRBJ2-7, with 12 positions matching TRBD2. From germline, CDR1 is KGHSH and CDR2 LQKENI. The CDR3 runs 15 residues. V shed 2 bases and J 3 bases; nucleotides not matched to a gene: 2. CDR3 sequence reads: CASSPRLAGVYEQYF. The CDR3 DNA follows: TGTGCCAGCTCACCAAGACTAGCGGGAGTCTACGAGCAGTACTTC. The entire variable domain, with the rest obtained from reference TRBV18 and TRBJ2-7, is as follows: NAGVMQNPRHLVRRRGQEARLRCSPMKGHSHVYWYRQLPEEGLKFMVYLQKENIIDESGMPKERFSAEFPKEGPSILRIQQVVRGDSAAYFCASSPRLAGVYEQYFGPGTRLTVT.

The chain joins TRBV13 to TRBJ2-1; 11 nucleotides match TRBD2. The CDR3 loop spans 18 amino acids. Germline trimming cut 2 bases from V and 8 bases from J; bases unmatched to any gene: 14. Germline V CDR1 and CDR2: PRHDT, FYEKMQ (reference sequence). CDR3 in DNA: TGTGCCAGCAGCTTACAGCCCTATGCGTTAGCGGGAGGGCATGAGCAGTTCTTC. Translation gives CASSLQPYALAGGHEQFF.

The gene calls are TRBV23-1 and TRBJ1-1; 8 nucleotides line up with TRBD1. TRBV23-1 is designated an ORF whose function remains uncertain. V lost 0 bases, J lost 0 bases, and 6 bases stayed unmatched. The CDR3 is 17 residues long. The CDR3 region has the DNA TGCGCCAGCAGTCAATCCAGACAGGGGAGTTTGAACACTGAAGCTTTCTTT. Its protein product is CASSQSRQGSLNTEAFF.